This TCR beta chain was identified in a study of early T cells in non-severe SARS-CoV-2 infection. Study-level background: RNA in bulk from unsorted whole blood was sequenced, and chains were unpaired.

General study points: VDJdb-based annotation leaned toward anti-spike CD8 responses and missed private and CD4 specificities.

This clonotype was seen repeatedly, ten times or more. Its antigen remains unidentified. Germline V lookup: CDR1 MNHEY, CDR2 SMNVEV (reference sequence). The CDR3 runs 13 residues. V gave up 9 bases and J gave up 2 bases; unmatched junction bases: 7. Each CDR3 protein gets one entry after TCRdb re-called the 5' RACE reads with MiXCR. The sample records some 25,000 distinct CDR3 sequences, roughly 4.9% being singletons. This rearrangement joins TRBV27 to TRBJ2-7; 7 bases line up with TRBD2. The specimen sequenced was whole blood. The clonotype comes from an adult who was a healthcare worker with PCR-confirmed SARS-CoV-2 infection or an uninfected control (not recorded which). CDR3 in amino acids: CASSSGRPYEQYF. CDR3 sequence (DNA): TGTGCCAGTTCTAGCGGCCGTCCCTACGAGCAGTACTTC.